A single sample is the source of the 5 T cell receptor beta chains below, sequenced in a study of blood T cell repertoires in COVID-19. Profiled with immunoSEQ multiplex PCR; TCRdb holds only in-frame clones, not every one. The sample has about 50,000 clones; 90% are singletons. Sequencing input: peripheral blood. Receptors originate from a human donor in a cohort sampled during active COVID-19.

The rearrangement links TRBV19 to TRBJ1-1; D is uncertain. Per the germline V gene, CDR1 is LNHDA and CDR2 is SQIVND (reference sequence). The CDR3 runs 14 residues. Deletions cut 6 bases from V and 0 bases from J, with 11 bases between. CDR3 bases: TGTGCCAGTAGACGAACCCTAGTGAACACTGAAGCTTTCTTT. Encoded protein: CASRRTLVNTEAFF.

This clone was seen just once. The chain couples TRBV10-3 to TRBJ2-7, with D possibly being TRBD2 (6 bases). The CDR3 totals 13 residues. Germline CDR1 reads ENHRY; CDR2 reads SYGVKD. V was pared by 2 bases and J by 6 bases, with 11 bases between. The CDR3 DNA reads TGTGCCATCAGTGAGGGTCCGGGGGTCGAGCAGTACGTC. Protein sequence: CAISEGPGVEQYV.

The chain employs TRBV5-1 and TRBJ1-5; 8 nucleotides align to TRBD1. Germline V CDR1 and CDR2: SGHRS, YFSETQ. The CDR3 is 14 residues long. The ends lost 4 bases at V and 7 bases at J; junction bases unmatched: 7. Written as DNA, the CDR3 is TGCGCCAGCAGCCTCACAGGGGGGGCCCAGCCCCAGCATTTT. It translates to CASSLTGGAQPQHF.

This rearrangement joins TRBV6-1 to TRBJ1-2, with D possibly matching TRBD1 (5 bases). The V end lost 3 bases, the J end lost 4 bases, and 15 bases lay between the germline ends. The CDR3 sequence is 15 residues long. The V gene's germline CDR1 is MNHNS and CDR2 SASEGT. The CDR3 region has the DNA TGTGCCAGCAGTGACCGGGGGACCGCAACCTATGGCTACACCTTC. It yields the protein CASSDRGTATYGYTF.

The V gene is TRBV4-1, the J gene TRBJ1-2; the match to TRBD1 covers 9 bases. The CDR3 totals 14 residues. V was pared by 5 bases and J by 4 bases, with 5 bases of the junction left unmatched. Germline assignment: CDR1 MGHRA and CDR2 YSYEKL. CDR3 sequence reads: CASSWDRESYGYTF. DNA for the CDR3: TGCGCCAGCAGCTGGGACAGGGAGAGCTATGGCTACACCTTC.